A single sample is the source of the 14 T cell receptor beta chains below, sequenced in a study of post-analysis software for immune sequencing data. Broader study findings: Included in a set of five TRBV segments more frequent in patients than controls were TRBV5-6, TRBV5-1 and TRBV20-1.

These receptors' targets are unknown. cDNA libraries of TCR beta carried unique molecular identifiers. TCRdb reprocessed the PCR reads with MiXCR, giving one entry per CDR3 protein. Among approximately 460,000 distinct CDR3 sequences, roughly 46% were seen once, and the ten largest hold about 12%. The sample consisted of blood. These receptors originate from a girl between 5 and 17 years old with multiple sclerosis.

The rearrangement joins TRBV6-6 to TRBJ2-3; no definite D call. The CDR3 extends over 16 amino acids. Germline V gene lookup returns CDR1 MNHNY and CDR2 SVGAGI (reference sequence). V was pared by 0 bases and J by 0 bases, with 10 bases between. The CDR3 nucleotides read TGTGCCAGCAGTTACTCGGATCCTACTAGCACAGATACGCAGTATTTT. It yields the protein CASSYSDPTSTDTQYF.

The chain combines TRBV6-6 with TRBJ1-1, with D possibly being TRBD1 (6 bases). This CDR3 has 8 residues. Germline loops: CDR1 MNHNY, CDR2 SVGAGI (reference sequence). The CDR3 sequence is CATGEAFF. In nucleotides, the CDR3 is TGTGCAACAGGGGAAGCTTTCTTT.

The V and J genes are TRBV29-1 and TRBJ2-4; 7 bases line up with TRBD2. The germline CDR1 and CDR2 sequences are SQVTM and ANQGSEA. The V gene end was trimmed by 0 bases and the J gene end by 13 bases; junction bases not matched to a gene: 6. The CDR3 loop spans 12 amino acids. CDR3 sequence (DNA): TGCAGCGTTGAAGACGGGGCGGGGGAGCAGTACTTC. As protein: CSVEDGAGEQYF. The variable domain in full, with the rest retrieved from reference TRBV29-1 and TRBJ2-4, is SAVISQKPSRDICQRGTSLTIQCQVDSQVTMMFWYRQQPGQSLTLIATANQGSEATYESGFVIDKFPISRPNLTFSTLTVSNMSPEDSSIYLCSVEDGAGEQYFGAGTRLSVL.

This clonotype came up a few times. The rearrangement uses TRBV4-1 and TRBJ2-3, with D maybe TRBD2 (6 bases). CDR3 length equals 15 residues. The germline V and J ends were trimmed by 0 bases and 0 bases, with 7 bases remaining between them. Germline V gives CDR1 MGHRA, CDR2 YSYEKL. DNA of the CDR3: TGCGCCAGCAGCCAAGACGGGACTAGCACAGATACGCAGTATTTT. It encodes CASSQDGTSTDTQYF.

V gene TRBV20-1 combines with J gene TRBJ2-7, with 9 bases fitting TRBD1. With 7 bases clipped from V and 7 bases from J, the junction kept 14 bases outside the gene matches. CDR1 is DFQATT and CDR2 is SNEGSKA in the germline V gene (reference sequence). The CDR3 is made up of 14 amino acids. CDR3 in DNA: TGCAGTGGCACAGGGGGCTATAACTCCGGGGAGCAGTACTTC. It translates to CSGTGGYNSGEQYF.

The gene calls are TRBV12-3 or TRBV12-4 and TRBJ1-1, with D possibly being TRBD1 (6 bases). V lost 4 bases and J lost 1, with 10 bases in between. CDR3 length: 14 residues. The DNA of the CDR3 is TGTGCCAGCAGTTCGGTACAGGGGAACACTGAAGCTTTCTTT. Its translation is CASSSVQGNTEAFF.

J is TRBJ1-4 and V is TRBV18; D is uncertain. The V end was cut by 2 bases, the J end by 5 bases, with 12 bases between. Per the germline V gene, CDR1 is KGHSH and CDR2 is LQKENI. This CDR3 is built from 15 residues. CDR3 protein: CASSPRPNSNEKLFF. For the CDR3, the DNA is TGTGCCAGCTCACCAAGGCCAAACTCGAATGAAAAACTGTTTTTT.

The CDR3 loop is CATSDFAGGNEQFF. DNA of the CDR3: TGTGCCACCAGTGATTTTGCAGGGGGCAATGAGCAGTTCTTC. V gene TRBV24-1 combines with J gene TRBJ2-1; TRBD1 agrees at 7 bases. After removal of 1 base from V and 6 bases from J, the junction contained 2 bases not matched to a gene. CDR1 is KGHDR and CDR2 is SFDVKD in the germline V gene. CDR3 length equals 14 residues.

This rearrangement joins TRBV7-2 to TRBJ1-2; D uncertain. The CDR3 has 14 residues. Trimming took 1 base from V and 8 from J, leaving 14 bases between them. The germline V gene encodes CDR1 SGHTA and CDR2 FQGNSA. CDR3 residues: CASSLGARIQGYTF. The CDR3 DNA reads TGTGCCAGCAGCTTAGGGGCACGGATTCAAGGCTACACCTTC.

The V call is TRBV28, the J call TRBJ2-7, with 9 nucleotides matching TRBD2. The CDR3 has 14 residues. CDR1 is MDHEN and CDR2 is SYDVKM in the germline V gene. Germline trimming cut 10 bases from V and 5 bases from J; bases unmatched to any gene: 12. The CDR3 sequence: CATVFSGRADEQYF. For the CDR3, the DNA is TGTGCCACCGTTTTTAGCGGGAGAGCGGACGAGCAGTACTTC.

This CDR3 reads CSVRQGISNQPQHF. CDR3 nucleotides: TGCAGCGTAAGACAGGGGATCAGCAATCAGCCCCAGCATTTT. The V call is TRBV29-1, the J call TRBJ1-5; 8 positions match TRBD1. CDR1 and CDR2 from the germline V gene are SQVTM and ANQGSEA. J gave up 1 base and V 6 bases, and 5 bases lay outside the gene matches. The CDR3 covers 14 residues.

The chain couples TRBV13 to TRBJ1-1; D may be TRBD1 (6 bases). There are 17 residues in the CDR3. The germline CDR1 and CDR2 sequences are PRHDT and FYEKMQ (reference sequence). Deletions cut 0 bases from V and 1 base from J, with 15 bases between. In DNA, the CDR3 is TGTGCCAGCAGCTTAGGACAGGGCGCATTAAGGAACACTGAAGCTTTCTTT. Residues: CASSLGQGALRNTEAFF.

This clonotype was observed a few times. This chain joins TRBV2 and TRBJ1-2; D possibly corresponds to TRBD1 (5 bases). CDR1 is SNHLY, CDR2 FYNNEI, per germline. The CDR3 spans 15 residues. Trimming cost V 4 bases and J 0 bases, with 12 bases left between them. CDR3 residues: CASSVGTGANYGYTF. Written as DNA, the CDR3 is TGTGCCAGCAGTGTCGGAACAGGAGCTAACTATGGCTACACCTTC.

This clonotype was seen a handful of times. V and J are TRBV5-1 and TRBJ2-7; possible D gene TRBD2, 5 bases. Germline V CDR1 and CDR2: SGHRS, YFSETQ. V lost 0 bases, J lost 0 bases, and 13 bases lay in between. The CDR3 has 16 residues. This chain's CDR3 is CASSLVVAGYSYEQYF. The CDR3 DNA follows: TGCGCCAGCAGCTTGGTAGTGGCGGGCTACTCCTACGAGCAGTACTTC.